The sequence of this TCR beta chain was determined in a study of T cells after yellow fever vaccination. General study points: Post-booster repertoires contained most primary-vaccination clones again (96% CD4, approximately 88% CD8). Although the secondary response was weaker, it peaked faster, at day 5 versus 15.

Germline loops: CDR1 MGHDK, CDR2 SYGVNS. The CDR3 has 20 residues. Trimming shortened V by 2 bases and J by 2 bases, and 22 bases separated the two germline ends. This clonotype has at least ten counts. What it binds is unknown. Template switching by 5'RACE produced TCR cDNA, adding a universal primer site and UMIs. Using its own MiXCR run on the 5' RACE reads, TCRdb lists one record per CDR3 protein. This sample has more than 200,000 distinct CDR3 sequences, with over 3% found just once. The chain recombines TRBV25-1 with TRBJ2-6; D might be TRBD2 (7 bases). Sequenced here: PBMCs, sampled 15 days after the yellow fever booster vaccination. The receptor was isolated from a man between 18 and 29 years old who received the YFV17D yellow fever vaccine. CDR3 loop: CASSERAGAEGVTGANVLTF. DNA for the CDR3: TGTGCCAGCAGTGAACGTGCGGGGGCAGAAGGCGTTACTGGGGCCAACGTCCTGACTTTC.